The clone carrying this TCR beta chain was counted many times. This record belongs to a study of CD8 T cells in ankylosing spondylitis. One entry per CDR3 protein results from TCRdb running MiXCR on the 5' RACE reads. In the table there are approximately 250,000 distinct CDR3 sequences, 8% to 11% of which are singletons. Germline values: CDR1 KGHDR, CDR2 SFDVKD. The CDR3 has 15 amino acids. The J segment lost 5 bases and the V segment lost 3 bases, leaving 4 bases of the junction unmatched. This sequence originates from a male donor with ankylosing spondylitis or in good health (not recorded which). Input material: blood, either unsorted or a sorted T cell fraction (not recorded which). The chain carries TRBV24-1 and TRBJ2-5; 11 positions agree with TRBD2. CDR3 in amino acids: CATSDPRTSGETQYF. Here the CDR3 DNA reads TGTGCCACCAGTGATCCCCGGACTAGCGGGGAGACCCAGTACTTC.